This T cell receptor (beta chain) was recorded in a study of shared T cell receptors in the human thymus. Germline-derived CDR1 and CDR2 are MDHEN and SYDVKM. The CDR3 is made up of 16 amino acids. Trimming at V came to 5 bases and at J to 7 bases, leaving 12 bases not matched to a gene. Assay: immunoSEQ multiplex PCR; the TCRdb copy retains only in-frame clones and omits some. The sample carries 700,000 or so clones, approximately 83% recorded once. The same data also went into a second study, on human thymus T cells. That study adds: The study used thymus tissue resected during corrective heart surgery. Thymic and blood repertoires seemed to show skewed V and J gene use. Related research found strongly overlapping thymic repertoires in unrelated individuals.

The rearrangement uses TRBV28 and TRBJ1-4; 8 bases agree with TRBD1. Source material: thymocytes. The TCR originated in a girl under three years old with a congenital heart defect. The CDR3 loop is CASSPYPRGQGEKLFF. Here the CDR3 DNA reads TGTGCCAGCAGTCCCTACCCCAGGGGGCAGGGTGAAAAACTGTTTTTT.